The clone carrying this T cell receptor (beta chain) was counted only a few times. Its antigen is still unknown. One entry per CDR3 protein, called by TCRdb with MiXCR from the 5' RACE reads. The sample has 70,000 to 95,000 distinct CDR3 sequences, roughly 9.4% seen once; the top ten hold about 4.8%. Germline loops: CDR1 MDHEN, CDR2 SYDVKM. CDR3 length: 13 amino acids. The V end lost 4 bases, the J end lost 9 bases, and 16 bases lay between the germline ends. This sample was included in a study of early T cells in non-severe SARS-CoV-2 infection. Findings and limits, study-wide: Private and CD4 specificities were missed by VDJdb matching, which favored anti-spike CD8 responses.

The V and J genes are TRBV28 and TRBJ2-7; D gene unclear. The receptor's source is an adult who was a healthcare worker with PCR-confirmed SARS-CoV-2 infection or an uninfected control (not recorded which). Sequencing input: whole blood. The CDR3 spells CASSSFPKNRQYF. The CDR3 region has the DNA TGTGCCAGCAGTTCGTTTCCAAAAAACAGGCAGTACTTC.